Each of the 14 T cell receptor beta chains below was sequenced from the same sample in a study of T cell repertoires in cytomegalovirus infection. TCRdb re-analysed the reads in MiXCR, keeping a single row per CDR3 protein. Found here are roughly 800,000 distinct CDR3 sequences, 29% of them singletons; the top ten hold around 12%. Their antigens are not known. Sample: cultured CD8+ T cells from PBMCs, taken from culture after CMV antigen stimulation. The origin of the receptors is a human donor in good health (CMV status not recorded). Some clones in this sample may be carry-over from other donors' samples.

This clonotype appeared a few times. The chain recombines TRBV6-6 with TRBJ2-1; 8 positions match TRBD2. V dropped 2 bases and J dropped 7; count of bases not matched to a gene: 10. Germline CDR1 reads MNHNY; CDR2 reads SVGAGI (reference sequence). This CDR3 comprises 16 residues. The CDR3 here is CASSYRGGGPQNEQFF. As DNA, the CDR3 is TGTGCCAGCAGTTACCGGGGCGGGGGGCCCCAGAATGAGCAGTTCTTC.

The gene calls are TRBV10-3 and TRBJ2-2, with D perhaps matching TRBD2 (7 bases). The CDR3 extends over 15 amino acids. V was cut by 6 bases and J by 0 bases, with 11 bases left in between. Germline assignment: CDR1 ENHRY and CDR2 SYGVKD. The CDR3 loop reads CAIREGGANTGELFF. The CDR3 DNA follows: TGTGCCATCAGGGAGGGGGGGGCGAACACCGGGGAGCTGTTTTTT.

The chain has TRBV12-5 and TRBJ1-1, with a weak D call TRBD1 (6 bases). V lost 1 base, J lost 5 bases, and 17 bases lay in between. This CDR3 is 16 amino acids long. CDR1 is LGHNT, CDR2 FRNRAP, per germline. The CDR3 region is CASGLGQGGRRTEAFF. The CDR3 region has the DNA TGTGCTAGTGGTTTGGGTCAAGGGGGGCGGCGGACTGAAGCTTTCTTT. The full variable domain, in which reference TRBV12-5 and TRBJ1-1 provide the parts outside the CDR3, is DARVTQTPRHKVTEMGQEVTMRCQPILGHNTVFWYRQTMMQGLELLAYFRNRAPLDDSGMPKDRFSAEMPDATLATLKIQPSEPRDSAVYFCASGLGQGGRRTEAFFGQGTRLTVV.

This clonotype appeared many times. The chain couples TRBV7-8 to TRBJ2-5; 7 nucleotides agree with TRBD2. The CDR3 totals 18 residues. CDR1 is SGHVS and CDR2 is FQNEAQ in the germline V gene. Trimming took 5 bases from V and 0 from J; bases not matched to a gene: 15. The CDR3 DNA follows: TGTGCCAGCAGCCCCCGCCCCTCGGGGGGAACCTACCAAGAGACCCAGTACTTC. Amino acids: CASSPRPSGGTYQETQYF.

CDR3 sequence (DNA): TGTGCCAGCAGTCAATTCTTCCAAGAGACCCAGTACTTC. It yields the protein CASSQFFQETQYF. The gene calls are TRBV7-6 and TRBJ2-5; D uncertain. V lost 6 bases and J lost 1, with 9 bases in between. The CDR3 is 13 residues long. Germline CDR1 is SGHVS and CDR2 is FNYEAQ.

The chain couples TRBV6-1 to TRBJ1-1, with D possibly TRBD1 on 6 matching bases. CDR1 and CDR2 from the germline V gene are MNHNS and SASEGT. V lost 10 bases and J 3 bases, leaving 12 bases between the germline ends. The CDR3 has 12 amino acids. The CDR3 nucleotides read TGTGCCAACCAGAAGGGGGACACTGAAGCTTTCTTT. Its translation is CANQKGDTEAFF.

This chain joins TRBV9 and TRBJ2-1; 8 positions agree with TRBD2. The V gene end was trimmed by 3 bases and the J gene end by 2 bases; junction bases not matched to a gene: 1. The germline gives CDR1 SGDLS, CDR2 YYNGEE. The CDR3 sequence is 14 residues long. The DNA for the CDR3 is TGTGCCAGCAGCGGTAGCGGGACCTACAATGAGCAGTTCTTC. Protein sequence: CASSGSGTYNEQFF.

This clonotype was detected a few times. This may be a read error, as it is one base from a much larger clone. The gene calls are TRBV12-3 or TRBV12-4 and TRBJ1-4; D not resolved. The CDR3 has 14 amino acids. The V end lost 6 bases, the J end lost 8 bases, and 16 bases lay between the germline ends. CDR3 in amino acids: CASSRSVPQEKLFF. CDR3 nucleotide sequence: TGTGCCAGCAGCCGTAGCGTCCCTCAGGAAAAACTGTTTTTT.

The genes are TRBV5-1 and TRBJ1-1, with D perhaps matching TRBD1 (5 bases). The CDR3 has 13 amino acids. CDR1 and CDR2 from the germline V gene are SGHRS and YFSETQ. V lost 3 bases and J lost 7, with 13 bases in between. Here the CDR3 reads CASSWGTGNEAFF. The CDR3 bases are TGCGCCAGCAGCTGGGGGACGGGGAATGAAGCTTTCTTT.

The chain carries TRBV6-2 or TRBV6-3 and TRBJ2-7; 8 bases map to TRBD2. The CDR3 is 16 residues long. From germline, CDR1 is MNHEY and CDR2 SVGEGT. The junction had 6 bases not matched to a gene; V was cut back by 2 bases and J by 0 bases. CDR3 region: CASSYGGGGPSYEQYV. CDR3 bases: TGTGCCAGCAGTTACGGCGGCGGGGGGCCCTCCTACGAGCAGTACGTC.

A few counts support this clonotype. This sequence joins TRBV20-1 and TRBJ1-2; TRBD1 is a possible D gene (6 bases). Germline values: CDR1 DFQATT, CDR2 SNEGSKA (reference sequence). The CDR3 consists of 14 residues. With 3 bases removed from V and 2 bases from J, the gap between germline ends came to 13 bases. Here the CDR3 reads CSARSTGFNYGYTF. For the CDR3, the DNA is TGCAGTGCTAGGAGTACAGGGTTCAACTATGGCTACACCTTC.

In its sample, this clonotype was seen a few times. V and J are TRBV4-2 and TRBJ1-1; 11 bases are a match to TRBD1. The CDR3 is 15 residues long. Germline V gene lookup returns CDR1 LGHNA and CDR2 YNFKEQ. V was clipped by 4 bases and J by 6 bases; unmatched bases: 7. CDR3 bases: TGTGCCAGCAGCCCCCCCCGGACAGGGGGCCCTGAAGCTTTCTTT. Its translation: CASSPPRTGGPEAFF.

This clonotype has more than one count but fewer than ten. The chain combines TRBV12-3 or TRBV12-4 with TRBJ2-7; 8 bases match TRBD1. V was clipped by 3 bases and J by 5 bases; unmatched bases: 3. This CDR3 spans 13 amino acids. The CDR3 sequence: CASSFGQGNEQYF. DNA for the CDR3: TGTGCCAGCAGTTTCGGACAGGGCAACGAGCAGTACTTC.

This chain joins TRBV6-2 or TRBV6-3 and TRBJ2-1; 7 nucleotides align to TRBD2. Germline lookup yields CDR1 MNHEY and CDR2 SVGEGT. Trimming cost V 3 bases and J 12 bases; bases outside gene matches: 11. The CDR3 consists of 14 residues. CDR3 residues: CASSYTGGGRGQFF. CDR3 sequence (DNA): TGTGCCAGCAGTTATACGGGCGGCGGGAGAGGGCAGTTCTTC.